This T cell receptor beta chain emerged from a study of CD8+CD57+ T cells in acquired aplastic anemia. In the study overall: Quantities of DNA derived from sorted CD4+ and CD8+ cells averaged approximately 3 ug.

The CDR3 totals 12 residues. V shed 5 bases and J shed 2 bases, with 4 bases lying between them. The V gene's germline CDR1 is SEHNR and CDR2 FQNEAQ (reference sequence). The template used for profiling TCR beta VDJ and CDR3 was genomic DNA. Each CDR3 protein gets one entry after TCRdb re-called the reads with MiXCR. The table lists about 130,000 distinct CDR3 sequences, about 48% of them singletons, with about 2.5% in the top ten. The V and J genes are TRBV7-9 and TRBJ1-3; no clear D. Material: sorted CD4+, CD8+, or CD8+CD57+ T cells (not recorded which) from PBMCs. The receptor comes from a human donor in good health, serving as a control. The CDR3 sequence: CASSVPGNTIYF. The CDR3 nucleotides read TGTGCCAGCAGCGTGCCTGGAAACACCATATATTTT.